Below, one TCR beta chain is given with its context. The target antigen is unknown. This sample includes further DNA sequences coding for the same CDR3. It was into CD45RA+ naive and CD45RA-negative memory subsets that the CD4+ cells were split. Sequenced by immunoSEQ multiplex PCR; TCRdb stores in-frame clones only, minus some. The sample includes roughly 1.5 million clones, 95% to 99% of them seen just once. J gave up 2 bases and V 5 bases, and 9 bases lay outside the gene matches. The CDR3 is made up of 16 amino acids. The germline CDR1 and CDR2 sequences are MDHEN and SYDVKM. This entry comes from a study of shared clonotypes between healthy human individuals. General study points: Naive CD4 clonotypes overlapped across a few donors at roughly 4.5%. Generation probabilities were higher for clonotypes shared across all four sorted-subset donors than for unshared ones.

The TCR was taken from a man between 25 and 39 years old in good health. The chain is built from TRBV28 and TRBJ2-1; the match to TRBD1 covers 7 bases. The source material was naive CD4+ T cells sorted from blood. As for subset: CD45RA+ positively selected. Here the CDR3 DNA reads TGTGCCAGCAGTACCACCTCAGGGGGAACCTACAATGAGCAGTTCTTC. Translating gives CASSTTSGGTYNEQFF.